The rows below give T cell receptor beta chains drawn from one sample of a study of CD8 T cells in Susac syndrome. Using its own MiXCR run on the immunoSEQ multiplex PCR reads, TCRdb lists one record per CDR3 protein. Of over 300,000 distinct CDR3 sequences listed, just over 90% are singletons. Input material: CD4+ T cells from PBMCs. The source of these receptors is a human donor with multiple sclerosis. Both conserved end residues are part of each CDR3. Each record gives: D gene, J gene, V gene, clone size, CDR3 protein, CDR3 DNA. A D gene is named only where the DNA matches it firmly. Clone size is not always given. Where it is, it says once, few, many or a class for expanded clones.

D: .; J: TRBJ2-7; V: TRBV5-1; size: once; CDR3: CASSLINENYEQYF; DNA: TGCGCCAGCAGCTTGATCAATGAAAACTACGAGCAGTACTTC
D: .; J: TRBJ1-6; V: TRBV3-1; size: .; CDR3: CASSQEGTGNSPLHF; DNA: TGTGCCAGCAGCCAAGAAGGGACGGGGAATTCACCCCTCCACTTT
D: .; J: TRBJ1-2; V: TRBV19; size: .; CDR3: CASSIIARAGPNYGYTF; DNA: TGTGCCAGTAGTATTATCGCCAGAGCCGGTCCTAACTATGGCTACACCTTC
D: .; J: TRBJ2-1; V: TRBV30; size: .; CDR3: CAWKSRPVYNEQFF; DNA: TGTGCCTGGAAAAGTAGGCCGGTTTACAATGAGCAGTTCTTC
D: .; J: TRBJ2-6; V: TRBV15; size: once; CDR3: CATSRDVGRGAQDPSGANVLTF; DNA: TGTGCCACCAGCAGAGATGTCGGGAGAGGGGCGCAGGACCCATCTGGGGCCAACGTCCTGACTTTC
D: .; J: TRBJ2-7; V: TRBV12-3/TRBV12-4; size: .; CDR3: CASSPSALRIYEQYF; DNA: TGTGCCAGCAGCCCTTCAGCCCTGCGAATCTACGAGCAGTACTTC
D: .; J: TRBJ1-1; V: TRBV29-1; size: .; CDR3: CSTRGELNTEAFF; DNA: TGCAGCACTAGAGGAGAATTGAACACTGAAGCTTTCTTT
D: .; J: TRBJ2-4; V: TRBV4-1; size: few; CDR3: CASSHPGQRNIQYF; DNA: TGCGCCAGCAGCCACCCTGGTCAGAGAAACATTCAGTACTTC
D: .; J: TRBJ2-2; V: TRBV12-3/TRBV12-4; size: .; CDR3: CASSLGGATGELFF; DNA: TGTGCCAGCAGTTTAGGCGGGGCCACCGGGGAGCTGTTTTTT
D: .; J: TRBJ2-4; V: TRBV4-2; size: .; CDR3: CASSQLNQGLDIQYF; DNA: TGTGCCAGCAGCCAACTCAATCAAGGACTGGACATTCAGTACTTC
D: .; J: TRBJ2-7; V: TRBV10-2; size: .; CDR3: CASSGEGGAYEQYF; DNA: TGCGCCAGCAGTGGGGAAGGGGGGGCCTACGAGCAGTACTTC
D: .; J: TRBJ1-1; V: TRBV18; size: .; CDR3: CASSQKRVRGNTEAFF; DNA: TGTGCCAGCTCACAAAAAAGGGTGCGAGGGAACACTGAAGCTTTCTTT
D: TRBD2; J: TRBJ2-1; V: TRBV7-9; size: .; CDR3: CASSLGRGGGYEQFF; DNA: TGTGCCAGCAGCTTAGGCCGGGGGGGAGGTTATGAGCAGTTCTTC
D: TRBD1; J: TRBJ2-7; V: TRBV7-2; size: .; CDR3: CASSFSGTANEQYF; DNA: TGTGCCAGCAGCTTCTCCGGGACAGCGAACGAGCAGTACTTC
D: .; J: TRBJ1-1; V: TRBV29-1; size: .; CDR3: CSVFRASLGAFF; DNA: TGCAGCGTTTTTCGGGCATCACTTGGAGCTTTCTTT
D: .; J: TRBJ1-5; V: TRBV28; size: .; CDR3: CASTPGGRGSNQPQHF; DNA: TGTGCCAGCACCCCTGGGGGGCGGGGGAGCAATCAGCCCCAGCATTTT
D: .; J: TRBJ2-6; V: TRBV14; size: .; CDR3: CASSQGLGANVLTF; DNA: TGTGCCAGCAGCCAGGGACTTGGGGCCAACGTCCTGACTTTC
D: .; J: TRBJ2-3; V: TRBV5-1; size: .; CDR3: CASSLMPTVLTDTQYF; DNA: TGCGCCAGCAGCTTGATGCCCACAGTCCTCACAGATACGCAGTATTTT
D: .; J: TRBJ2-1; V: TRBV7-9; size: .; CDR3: CASSGVLDSNEQFF; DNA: TGTGCCAGCAGTGGAGTTTTAGATTCCAATGAGCAGTTCTTC
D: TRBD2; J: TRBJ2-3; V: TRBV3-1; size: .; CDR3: CASTPLGLGTDTQYF; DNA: TGTGCCAGCACCCCCCTCGGACTAGGTACAGATACGCAGTATTTT
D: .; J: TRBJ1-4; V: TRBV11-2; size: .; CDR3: CASSPPNTGEKLFF; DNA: TGTGCCAGCAGCCCTCCCAACACGGGGGAAAAACTGTTTTTT
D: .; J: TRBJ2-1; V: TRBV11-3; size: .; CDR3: CASSLVVNGEQFF; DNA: TGTGCCAGCAGCTTAGTGGTCAACGGGGAGCAGTTCTTC
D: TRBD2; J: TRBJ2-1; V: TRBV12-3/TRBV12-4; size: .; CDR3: CASSRGLAGGIEQFF; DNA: TGTGCCAGCAGCCGAGGACTAGCGGGAGGGATTGAGCAGTTCTTC